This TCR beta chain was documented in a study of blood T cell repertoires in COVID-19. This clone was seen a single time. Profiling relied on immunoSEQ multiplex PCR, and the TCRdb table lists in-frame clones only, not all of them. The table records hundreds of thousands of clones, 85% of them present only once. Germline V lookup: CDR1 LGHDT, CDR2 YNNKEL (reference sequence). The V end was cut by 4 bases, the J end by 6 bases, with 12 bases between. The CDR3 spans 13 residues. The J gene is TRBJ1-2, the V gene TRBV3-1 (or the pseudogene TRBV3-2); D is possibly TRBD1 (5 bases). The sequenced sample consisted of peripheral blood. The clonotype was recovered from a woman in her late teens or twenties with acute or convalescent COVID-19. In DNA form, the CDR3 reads TGTGCCAGCAGCCTAGGACACGTAGATGGCTACACCTTC. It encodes CASSLGHVDGYTF.